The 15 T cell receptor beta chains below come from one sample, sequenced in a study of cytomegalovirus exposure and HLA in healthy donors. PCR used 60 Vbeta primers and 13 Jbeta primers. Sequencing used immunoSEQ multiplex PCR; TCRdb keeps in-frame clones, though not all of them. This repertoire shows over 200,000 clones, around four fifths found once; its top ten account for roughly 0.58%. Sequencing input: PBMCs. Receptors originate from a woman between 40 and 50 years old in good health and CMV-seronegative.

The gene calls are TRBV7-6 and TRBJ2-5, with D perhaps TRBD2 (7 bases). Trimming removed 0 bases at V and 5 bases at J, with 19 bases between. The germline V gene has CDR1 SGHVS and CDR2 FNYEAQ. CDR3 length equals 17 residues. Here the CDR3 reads CASSLALMGGLLETQYF. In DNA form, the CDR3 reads TGTGCCAGCAGCTTAGCGCTAATGGGGGGGCTCCTTGAGACCCAGTACTTC.

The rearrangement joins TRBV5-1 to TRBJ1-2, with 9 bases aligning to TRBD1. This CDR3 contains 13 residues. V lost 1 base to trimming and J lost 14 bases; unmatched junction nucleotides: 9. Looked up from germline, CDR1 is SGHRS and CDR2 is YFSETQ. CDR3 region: CASSLSWDRVSTF. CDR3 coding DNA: TGCGCCAGCAGCTTGTCTTGGGACAGGGTGTCTACCTTC.

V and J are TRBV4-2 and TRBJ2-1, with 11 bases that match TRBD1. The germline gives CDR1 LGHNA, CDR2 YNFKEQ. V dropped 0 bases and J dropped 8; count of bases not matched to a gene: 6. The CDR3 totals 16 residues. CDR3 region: CASSQDRTGGLHEQFF. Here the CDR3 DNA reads TGTGCCAGCAGCCAAGACAGGACAGGGGGCCTCCATGAGCAGTTCTTC.

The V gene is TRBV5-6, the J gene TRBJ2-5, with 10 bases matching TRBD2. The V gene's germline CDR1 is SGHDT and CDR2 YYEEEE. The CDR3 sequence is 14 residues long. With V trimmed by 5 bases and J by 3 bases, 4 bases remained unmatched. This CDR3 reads CASSPGLAEETQYF. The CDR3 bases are TGTGCCAGCAGTCCCGGACTAGCGGAAGAGACCCAGTACTTC.

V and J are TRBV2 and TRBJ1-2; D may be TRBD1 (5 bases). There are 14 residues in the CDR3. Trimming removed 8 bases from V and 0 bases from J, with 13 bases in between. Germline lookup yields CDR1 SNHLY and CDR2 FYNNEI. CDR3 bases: TGTGCCAGCCGGGACGGGGGAGCTAACTATGGCTACACCTTC. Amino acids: CASRDGGANYGYTF.

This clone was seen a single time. The CDR3 sequence is CASTHPRDRASGNTIYF. The CDR3 DNA reads TGTGCCAGTACCCACCCTCGGGACAGGGCCTCTGGAAACACCATATATTTT. The V and J genes are TRBV19 and TRBJ1-3, with 9 bases identical to TRBD1. CDR1 is LNHDA and CDR2 is SQIVND in the germline V gene (reference sequence). J gave up 0 bases and V 7 bases, and 10 bases lay outside the gene matches. This CDR3 is built from 17 residues.

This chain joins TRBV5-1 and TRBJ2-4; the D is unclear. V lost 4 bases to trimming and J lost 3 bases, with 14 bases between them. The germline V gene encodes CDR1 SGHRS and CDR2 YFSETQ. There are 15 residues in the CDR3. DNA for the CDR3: TGCGCCAGCAGCCTCGGCCCTGAGGTCAAAAACATTCAGTACTTC. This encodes CASSLGPEVKNIQYF.

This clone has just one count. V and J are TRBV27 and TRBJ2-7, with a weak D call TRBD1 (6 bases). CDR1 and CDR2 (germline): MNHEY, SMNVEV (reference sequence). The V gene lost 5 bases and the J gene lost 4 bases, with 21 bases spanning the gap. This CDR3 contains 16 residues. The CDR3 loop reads CASSHELPGAGYEQYF. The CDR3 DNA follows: TGTGCCAGCAGTCACGAACTACCAGGGGCGGGTTACGAGCAGTACTTC.

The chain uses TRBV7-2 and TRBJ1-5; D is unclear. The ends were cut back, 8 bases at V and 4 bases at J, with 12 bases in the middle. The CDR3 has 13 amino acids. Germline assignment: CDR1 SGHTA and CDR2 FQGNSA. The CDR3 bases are TGTGCCAGCTCCCTCCGGGGTAATCAGCCCCAGCATTTT. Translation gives CASSLRGNQPQHF.

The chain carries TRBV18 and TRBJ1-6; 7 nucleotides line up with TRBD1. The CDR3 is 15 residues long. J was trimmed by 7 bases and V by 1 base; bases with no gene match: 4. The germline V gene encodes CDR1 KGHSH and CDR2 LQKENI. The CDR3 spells CASSPLPGGNSPLHF. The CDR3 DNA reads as TGTGCCAGCTCACCACTTCCAGGGGGGAATTCACCCCTCCACTTT.

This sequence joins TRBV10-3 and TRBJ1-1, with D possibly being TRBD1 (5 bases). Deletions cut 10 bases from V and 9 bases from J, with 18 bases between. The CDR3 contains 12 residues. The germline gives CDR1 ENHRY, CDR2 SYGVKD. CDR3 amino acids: CATASDIPKAFF. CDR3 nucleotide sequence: TGTGCCACCGCATCGGACATACCAAAAGCTTTCTTT.

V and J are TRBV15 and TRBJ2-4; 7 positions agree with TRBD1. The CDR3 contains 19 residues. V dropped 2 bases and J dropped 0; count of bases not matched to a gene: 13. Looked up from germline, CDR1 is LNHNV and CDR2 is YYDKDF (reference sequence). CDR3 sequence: CATSRQGTADRLAKNIQYF. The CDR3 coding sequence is TGTGCCACCAGCAGACAGGGGACAGCCGACCGACTAGCCAAAAACATTCAGTACTTC.

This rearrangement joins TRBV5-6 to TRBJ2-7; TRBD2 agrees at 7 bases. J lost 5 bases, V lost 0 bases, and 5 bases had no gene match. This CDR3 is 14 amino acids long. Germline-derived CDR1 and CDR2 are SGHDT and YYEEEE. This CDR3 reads CASSLVFAGDEQYF. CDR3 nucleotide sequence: TGTGCCAGCAGCTTGGTTTTTGCGGGGGACGAGCAGTACTTC.

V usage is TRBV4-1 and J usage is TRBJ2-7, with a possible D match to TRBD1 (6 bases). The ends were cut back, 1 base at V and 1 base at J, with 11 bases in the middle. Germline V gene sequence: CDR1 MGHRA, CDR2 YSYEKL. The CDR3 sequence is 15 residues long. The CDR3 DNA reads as TGCGCCAGCAGCCAAGCCCAGGGGCCATCCTACGAGCAGTACTTC. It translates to CASSQAQGPSYEQYF.

The CDR3 DNA reads TGTGCCAGCTCACCCAGACAGGGTAACTACGAGCAGTACTTC. This translates into CASSPRQGNYEQYF. The chain is built from TRBV18 and TRBJ2-7, with TRBD1 matching over 7 bases. CDR1 and CDR2 from the germline V gene are KGHSH and LQKENI. This CDR3 is 14 amino acids long. V gave up 3 bases and J gave up 3 bases; unmatched junction bases: 5.